This T cell receptor (beta chain) was retrieved from a study of blood T cell repertoires in COVID-19. Overall study: Researchers got acute and convalescent COVID-19 samples from the United States, Italy and Spain.

The CDR3 contains 15 residues. CDR1 is MNHEY, CDR2 SVGEGT, per germline. V was cut by 6 bases and J by 0 bases, with 12 bases left in between. As handled by the study authors: Reference gene primer amplification gave estimated nucleated cell counts. The table came from immunoSEQ multiplex PCR; TCRdb's copy has only in-frame clones and leaves some out. For V, J and clone size, that table is used; D and trimming come from the DNA. The sample yields around 40,000 clones, around 93% seen once. Sequencing input: peripheral blood. This chain uses TRBV6-2 or TRBV6-3 with TRBJ2-4; D is ambiguous. The receptor was isolated from a human donor in a cohort sampled during active COVID-19. The CDR3 is CASSPASVAKNIQYF. DNA of the CDR3: TGTGCCAGCAGCCCCGCTTCAGTAGCCAAAAACATTCAGTACTTC.